The present T cell receptor beta chain was sequenced within a study of CD8+ T cells in alopecia areata (dated by TCRdb to the late 2010s). With regard to the full study: Treated patients were enrolled in an open-label pilot trial of oral tofacitinib, 5 to 10 mg twice daily, for moderate-to-severe alopecia areata. Tofacitinib was given for 6 to 18 months, followed by 6 months of follow-up off drug to assess delayed response and recurrence. In treated patients, disease severity was measured using the SALT score, which gives the percentage of scalp surface area affected. High-throughput TCRbeta sequencing was used to examine T cell clonal expansion in alopecia areata in both the C3H/HeJ mouse model and human patients. On the human side, TCRbeta sequencing was run on scalp tissue and on sorted CD4+ and CD8+ peripheral blood T cells from healthy controls and from alopecia areata patients with either patchy or totalis/universalis disease. Tofacitinib-treated patients had biopsies at baseline and at 4 and 24 weeks of treatment, with a later scalp biopsy in several patients. Scalp clonality was compared among normal scalp (n=4), patchy alopecia areata scalp (n=8), and alopecia totalis/universalis scalp (n=8). RNA was extracted with the PAXgene miRNA kit for fixed scalp, the miRNeasy kit for PBMCs, and the RNeasy kit for mouse skin. Amplification of TCRbeta CDR3 regions was done by immunoSEQ multiplex PCR using 35 Vbeta forward primers and 13 Jbeta reverse primers. The investigation overall reported the following: Higher clonality and more expanded CD8+ clones were observed in lesional scalp than in normal scalp, particularly in alopecia totalis/universalis, a finding suggestive of antigenic drive. Scalp clonality and the number of expanded CD8+ clones among the top 100 scalp clones were significantly decreased by tofacitinib. Compared with mice, TCR sequences shared between patients were less clear, possibly partly because of HLA diversity across the patient population. Scalp TCR repertoire analysis is complicated because resident alphabeta T cells in normal human skin are also sequenced, whereas mouse skin is dominated by gammadelta T cells. During tofacitinib treatment, many expanded lesional clones stuck around in both scalp and blood, and this persistence may partly explain why relapse happens after treatment is stopped. Because the treated cohort was small and included a single nonresponder, larger studies are needed to assess links between baseline CD8+ expansion and response.

The library was prepared using the immunoSEQ multiplex PCR assay. RNA was extracted from all samples and reverse transcribed into cDNA, which served as template for TCR sequencing. SuperScript III was used for first-strand cDNA synthesis, primed with a 2:1 mix of oligo-dT and random hexamers. A synthetic immune receptor repertoire was used to gauge amplification bias, and whatever bias remained was removed computationally. The authors' pipeline ran thus. Raw reads were preprocessed for error removal, and CDR3 was defined according to IMGT conventions as running from the conserved cysteine to phenylalanine. Clonality was computed as 1 minus the Shannon entropy, with the entropy normalized by log2 of the number of productive unique TCRs. Scalp TCRbeta sequences were cross-referenced with sorted blood CD4 and CD8 repertoires so that the CD4 or CD8 identity of scalp clones could be inferred. What TCRdb holds here is the immuneACCESS table cut down to in-frame rearrangements. Part of the clones is not present; checked against another copy, under half of the missing clones reflect an unresolved V gene, and the others are unexplained. Clone size and V and J calls were adopted from that table, with D and trimming inferred from the DNA. The sample records 110,000 to 150,000 clones, approximately 85% of which are singletons. Around 25% of the sample comes from the top ten.

Remarks on this clone: It has no known antigen specificity. Nothing much larger sits one base from this clone, and base qualities are not available.

The intended sense of this specimen's time point label: more than 3 weeks on oral tofacitinib. Taken with the paper, the label for treatment or condition translates to: oral pan-JAK inhibitor, 5-10 mg twice daily. Lesional scalp punch biopsies and peripheral blood were obtained from alopecia areata patients. After PBMCs were isolated by density centrifugation and stained for CD3, CD4 and CD8, a FACSAria was used to sort CD4+ and CD8+ T cells. The specimen comprised CD8+ T cells sorted from blood, sampled at week 4, from a patient treated with tofacitinib. The receptor was derived from a human donor with alopecia areata.

CDR3 sequence: CASSLSSYNEQFF. The DNA sequence reads TGCGCCAGCAGCCTCTCCTCCTACAATGAGCAGTTCTTC. The sequence is built from TRBV4-1 and TRBJ2-1, with no confidently assigned D gene. The CDR3 sequence holds 13 residues, the cysteine and phenylalanine included. The entry retains the CDR3 DNA only, 39 bases that are in frame from base 1. V loses 4 bases of germline sequence and J loses 0 bases, and the interval between the two ends is 4 bases. CDR1 MGHRA and CDR2 YSYEKL were looked up in the germline V gene.